This T cell receptor (beta chain) was obtained from a study of T cell changes during pregnancy in multiple sclerosis. Profiled with immunoSEQ multiplex PCR; TCRdb holds only in-frame clones, not every one. The sample has around 19,000 clones, 88% seen once. The V and J ends lost 0 bases and 7 bases respectively, with 12 bases between them. Germline V lookup: CDR1 LGHNA, CDR2 YSLEER. This CDR3 is 15 amino acids long. This clonotype was obtained from a female donor in good health, enrolled as a control in a pregnancy study. Sequenced material: CD8+ T cells from peripheral blood mononuclear cells, taken in the third trimester of pregnancy. The chain links TRBV4-3 to TRBJ1-4; a weak D match, TRBD1 (6 bases). CDR3 nucleotides: TGCGCCAGCAGCCAAGAAATGGGGGGGGCTGAAAAACTGTTTTTT. It codes for CASSQEMGGAEKLFF.